The present T cell receptor (beta chain) was sequenced within a study of blood T cell repertoires in COVID-19. For the study at large: Spain, Italy and the United States supplied samples that represented acute and convalescent COVID-19. From T cells, B-cell-depleted T cells, or PBMCs came the material, which was cDNA or gDNA.

In the original workflow: Amplification from reference gene primers served as the basis for estimated nucleated cell counts. Using immunoSEQ multiplex PCR, the repertoire was profiled, and TCRdb retains in-frame clones only, with some absent. The DNA gave D and trimming, while V, J and clone size come from that table. The profile shows 310,000 or so clones, roughly 90% of them singletons. This clone was counted once. This TCR was sampled from a woman aged 50 to 60 with active or convalescent COVID-19. The sequencing sample was made of peripheral blood.

The CDR3 protein is CASSVGYVSSSYNEQFF. CDR3 DNA sequence: TGTGCCAGCAGCGTAGGGTATGTATCCAGCTCCTACAATGAGCAGTTCTTC. This chain connects TRBV9 to TRBJ2-1; the D is unclear. CDR3 length equals 17 residues. Germline CDR1 SGDLS, CDR2 YYNGEE. Trimming shortened V by 0 bases and J by 0 bases, and 13 bases separated the two germline ends.